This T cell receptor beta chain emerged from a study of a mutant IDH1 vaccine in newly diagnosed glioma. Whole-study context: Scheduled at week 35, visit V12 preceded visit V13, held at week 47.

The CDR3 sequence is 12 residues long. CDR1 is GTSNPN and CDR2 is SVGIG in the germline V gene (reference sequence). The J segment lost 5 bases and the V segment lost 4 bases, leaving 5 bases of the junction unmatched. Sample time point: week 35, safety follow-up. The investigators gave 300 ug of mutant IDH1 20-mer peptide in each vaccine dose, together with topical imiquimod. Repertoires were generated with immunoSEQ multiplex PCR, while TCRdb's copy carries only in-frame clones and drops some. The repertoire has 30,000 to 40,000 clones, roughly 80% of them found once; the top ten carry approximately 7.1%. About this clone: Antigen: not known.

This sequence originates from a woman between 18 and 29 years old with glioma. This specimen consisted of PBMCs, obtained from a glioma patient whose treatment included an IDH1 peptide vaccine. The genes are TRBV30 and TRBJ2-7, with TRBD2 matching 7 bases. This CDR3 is CAWMWGGNEQYF. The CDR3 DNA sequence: TGTGCCTGGATGTGGGGGGGAAACGAGCAGTACTTC.